Sequencing of this TCR beta chain was carried out in a study of T cell responses to AZD1222 COVID-19 vaccine. Using immunoSEQ multiplex PCR, the repertoire was profiled, and TCRdb retains in-frame clones only, with some absent. In the table there are 120,000 or so clones, roughly 87% of which are singletons. This clone was seen only a few times. Its antigen is not identified. The CDR3 covers 13 residues. Looked up from germline, CDR1 is MDHEN and CDR2 is SYDVKM. The ends lost 3 bases at V and 2 bases at J; junction bases unmatched: 1. General observations from the study: Among the donors, most were white British and more were female, and clonal diversity was possibly underestimated. After two AZD1222 doses, spike-specific TCR breadth and depth rose versus day 0. Spike-wide coverage was observed for vaccine-associated CD4 TCRs, with dominant responses at 160-218 and 743-854.

The origin of this receptor is an adult in good health. This chain links TRBV28 with TRBJ2-7; TRBD1 agrees at 7 bases. The source material was peripheral blood, sampled on day 0 of AZD1222 vaccination. Here the CDR3 reads CASSLTGPYEQYF. CDR3 DNA sequence: TGTGCCAGCAGTTTGACAGGGCCCTACGAGCAGTACTTC.